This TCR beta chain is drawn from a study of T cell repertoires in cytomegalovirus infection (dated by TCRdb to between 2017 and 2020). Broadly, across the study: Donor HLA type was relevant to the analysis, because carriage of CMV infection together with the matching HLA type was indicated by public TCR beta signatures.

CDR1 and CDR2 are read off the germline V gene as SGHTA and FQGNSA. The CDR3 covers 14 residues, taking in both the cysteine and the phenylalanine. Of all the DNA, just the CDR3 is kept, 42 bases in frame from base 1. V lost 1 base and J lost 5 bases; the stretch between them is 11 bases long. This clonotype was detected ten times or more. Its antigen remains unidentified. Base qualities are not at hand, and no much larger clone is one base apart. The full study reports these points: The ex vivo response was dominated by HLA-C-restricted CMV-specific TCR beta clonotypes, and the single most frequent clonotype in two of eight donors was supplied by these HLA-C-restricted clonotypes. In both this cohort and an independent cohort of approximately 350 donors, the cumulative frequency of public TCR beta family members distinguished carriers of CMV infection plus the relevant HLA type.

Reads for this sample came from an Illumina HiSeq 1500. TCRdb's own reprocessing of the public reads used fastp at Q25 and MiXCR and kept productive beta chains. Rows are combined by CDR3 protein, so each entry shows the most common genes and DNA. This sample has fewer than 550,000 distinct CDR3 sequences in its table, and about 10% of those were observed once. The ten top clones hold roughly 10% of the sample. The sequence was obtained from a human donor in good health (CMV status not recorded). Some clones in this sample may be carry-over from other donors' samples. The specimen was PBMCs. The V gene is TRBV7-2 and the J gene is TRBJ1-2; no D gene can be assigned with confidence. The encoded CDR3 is CASSLDWGSYGYTF. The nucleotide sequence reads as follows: TGTGCCAGCAGCTTAGATTGGGGAAGTTATGGCTACACCTTC.